This T cell receptor (beta chain) stems from a study of cytomegalovirus exposure and HLA in healthy donors. Study-wide points: A later analysis associated 15,000 or so TCR beta sequences with HLA alleles at a 0.05 false discovery rate. Later findings reportedly placed an Asian-associated ancestry cluster below the approximately 650-donor mean for N-insertions. Earlier results showed most TCR beta V segments being productive about 87% or about 30% of the time.

Vbeta (60) and Jbeta (13) primers were used in the PCR. Sequenced by immunoSEQ multiplex PCR; TCRdb stores in-frame clones only, minus some. The sample lists around 220,000 clones, over 75% occurring once. This clone appeared once. Its antigen is as yet unknown. Germline CDR1 is MGHRA and CDR2 is YSYEKL. This CDR3 comprises 17 residues. With 2 bases removed from V and 4 bases from J, the gap between germline ends came to 17 bases. The chain is built from TRBV4-1 and TRBJ2-2; possible D gene TRBD2, 6 bases. This TCR was recovered from a young man in good health and CMV-seronegative. Input material: PBMCs. The CDR3 nucleotides read TGCGCCAGCAGCCAACCTGGGGGGATCACGGGCACCGGGGAGCTGTTTTTT. Translated: CASSQPGGITGTGELFF.